Below, 27 T cell receptor beta chains from the same sample are listed, as sequenced in a study of blood T cell repertoires in COVID-19. The table came from immunoSEQ multiplex PCR; TCRdb's copy has only in-frame clones and leaves some out. The sample holds 26,000 or so clones, over 80% seen once. Sequencing was done on a sample of peripheral blood. These receptors all stem from a human donor in a cohort sampled during active COVID-19.

The V call is TRBV5-4, the J call TRBJ1-3; D is perhaps TRBD1 (6 bases). V lost 6 bases to trimming and J lost 0 bases, with 13 bases between them. Per germline, CDR1 SGHNT and CDR2 YYREEE (reference sequence). The CDR3 totals 15 residues. The CDR3 loop reads CASTWGGASGNTIYF. In DNA form, the CDR3 reads TGTGCCAGCACCTGGGGGGGGGCCTCTGGAAACACCATATATTTT.

This rearrangement joins TRBV5-1 to TRBJ2-5; D is possibly TRBD1 (6 bases). The CDR3 has 17 residues. V shed 3 bases and J shed 2 bases, with 20 bases lying between them. Germline-derived CDR1 and CDR2 are SGHRS and YFSETQ. CDR3 amino acids: CASSSTRGGIAQETQYF. The CDR3, as DNA: TGCGCCAGCAGCTCGACCAGAGGGGGAATAGCACAAGAGACCCAGTACTTC.

The chain is built from TRBV7-6 and TRBJ2-2; TRBD1 might be the D (6 bases). Per the germline V gene, CDR1 is SGHVS and CDR2 is FNYEAQ. This CDR3 has 14 amino acids. The V and J ends lost 1 base and 5 bases respectively, with 8 bases between them. DNA of the CDR3: TGTGCCAGCAGCTTAGGGACAGAGACCGGGGAGCTGTTTTTT. Translating gives CASSLGTETGELFF. The full variable domain, its missing parts supplied by reference TRBV7-6 and TRBJ2-2, is GAGVSQSPRYKVTKRGQDVALRCDPISGHVSLYWYRQALGQGPEFLTYFNYEAQQDKSGLPNDRFSAERPEGSISTLTIQRTEQRDSAMYRCASSLGTETGELFFGEGSRLTVL.

The chain uses TRBV27 and TRBJ1-1, with D perhaps TRBD1 (5 bases). The CDR3 totals 13 residues. Trimming pared 1 base from V and 6 bases from J, leaving 9 bases between. CDR1 and CDR2 from the germline V gene are MNHEY and SMNVEV (reference sequence). CDR3 in DNA: TGTGCCAGCAGTTTATGGGGCGGCGCTGAAGCTTTCTTT. Protein: CASSLWGGAEAFF.

The chain is built from TRBV7-8 and TRBJ1-2, with 7 bases matching TRBD1. This CDR3 is built from 15 residues. Per germline, CDR1 SGHVS and CDR2 FQNEAQ. J lost 0 bases, V lost 3 bases, and 4 bases had no gene match. CDR3 amino acids: CASSFGTATNYGYTF. The CDR3 region has the DNA TGTGCCAGCAGCTTTGGGACAGCCACTAACTATGGCTACACCTTC.

This chain connects TRBV19 to TRBJ2-2; 7 nucleotides match TRBD1. This CDR3 region has 14 residues. Germline CDR1 and CDR2: LNHDA and SQIVND (reference sequence). The V gene end was trimmed by 9 bases and the J gene end by 3 bases; junction bases not matched to a gene: 7. The CDR3 is CASKQGPYTGELFF. CDR3 DNA: TGTGCCAGCAAACAGGGGCCGTACACCGGGGAGCTGTTTTTT. Drawing the rest from reference TRBV19 and TRBJ2-2, the complete variable domain is DGGITQSPKYLFRKEGQNVTLSCEQNLNHDAMYWYRQDPGQGLRLIYYSQIVNDFQKGDIAEGYSVSREKKESFPLTVTSAQKNPTAFYLCASKQGPYTGELFFGEGSRLTVL.

The chain joins TRBV18 to TRBJ1-2; TRBD1 matches 12 bases. Germline CDR1 KGHSH, CDR2 LQKENI. The CDR3 sequence is 18 residues long. After removal of 0 bases from V and 1 base from J, the junction contained 6 bases not matched to a gene. CDR3 region: CASSPPTGQGAVNYGYTF. In DNA form, the CDR3 reads TGTGCCAGCTCACCACCGACGGGACAGGGGGCAGTTAACTATGGCTACACCTTC.

The J gene is TRBJ2-5, the V gene TRBV5-1, with TRBD2 as a possible D gene (5 bases). Germline lookup yields CDR1 SGHRS and CDR2 YFSETQ. The CDR3 spans 14 residues. V lost 4 bases and J 5 bases, leaving 15 bases between the germline ends. The CDR3 loop reads CASSDGLGVETQYF. CDR3 bases: TGCGCCAGCAGCGATGGACTTGGGGTCGAGACCCAGTACTTC.

This chain connects TRBV5-4 to TRBJ2-2; 9 bases are a match to TRBD2. The CDR3 has 15 amino acids. The V and J ends lost 2 bases and 7 bases, in that order; junction bases with no gene match: 6. Germline values: CDR1 SGHNT, CDR2 YYREEE (reference sequence). The DNA of the CDR3 is TGTGCCAGCAGCTTAGCGGGGGGTTTCGTCGGGGAGCTGTTTTTT. Its protein product is CASSLAGGFVGELFF.

The chain links TRBV27 to TRBJ1-2; D ambiguous. Germline CDR1 reads MNHEY; CDR2 reads SMNVEV (reference sequence). V was shortened by 4 bases and J by 0 bases, with 6 bases between the two germline ends. The CDR3 runs to 13 residues. The CDR3 DNA sequence: TGTGCCAGCAGTTGGTCAGCTAACTATGGCTACACCTTC. It yields the protein CASSWSANYGYTF.

This sequence joins TRBV6-1 and TRBJ2-5, with D possibly being TRBD2 (5 bases). Germline CDR1 MNHNS, CDR2 SASEGT. V was clipped by 3 bases and J by 4 bases, with 15 bases between them. CDR3 size: 15 residues. The CDR3 bases are TGTGCCAGCAGTGAGGGGAGCGTCTTCTCAGAGACCCAGTACTTC. It is translated as CASSEGSVFSETQYF.

The V gene is TRBV5-1, the J gene TRBJ2-7; D possibly corresponds to TRBD2 (5 bases). The CDR3 has 14 amino acids. Per germline, CDR1 SGHRS and CDR2 YFSETQ. V dropped 4 bases and J dropped 2 bases, with 13 bases sitting between them. The CDR3 is CASSRSSIPYEQYF. The CDR3 region has the DNA TGCGCCAGCAGCCGATCTAGCATACCCTACGAGCAGTACTTC.

This clone has a single count. This rearrangement joins TRBV10-3 to TRBJ2-2; 7 bases match TRBD1. Per germline, CDR1 ENHRY and CDR2 SYGVKD. Trimming removed 3 bases from V and 1 base from J; junction bases left unmatched: 8. The CDR3 covers 17 residues. DNA of the CDR3: TGTGCCATCAGTGACGAGGGGGCGACCGAGAACACCGGGGAGCTGTTTTTT. Its protein is CAISDEGATENTGELFF.

The chain combines TRBV5-1 with TRBJ2-2; 10 bases match TRBD2. V lost 4 bases to trimming and J lost 1 base; unmatched junction nucleotides: 4. The CDR3 totals 16 residues. Germline V gives CDR1 SGHRS, CDR2 YFSETQ. The CDR3 sequence: CASSLSGGRNTGELFF. The CDR3 DNA sequence: TGCGCCAGCAGCCTTAGCGGGGGGCGGAACACCGGGGAGCTGTTTTTT.

The gene calls are TRBV10-1 and TRBJ1-1; D unresolved. This CDR3 is built from 14 residues. Per the germline V gene, CDR1 is WNHNN and CDR2 is SYGVQD (reference sequence). V lost 0 bases to trimming and J lost 1 base, with 6 bases between them. The CDR3 nucleotides read TGCGCCAGCAGTGAGTCACCGGGGAACACTGAAGCTTTCTTT. It encodes CASSESPGNTEAFF.

Here the CDR3 reads CASSEDLRGTIYF. The CDR3 bases are TGTGCCAGCAGTGAAGATTTGCGGGGGACCATATATTTT. J is TRBJ1-3 and V is TRBV2, with D perhaps TRBD1 (5 bases). CDR1 SNHLY and CDR2 FYNNEI come from the germline V gene. CDR3 length: 13 amino acids. Between the trimmed V and J ends, which lost 1 base and 10 bases, there was a span of 11 bases.

The chain uses TRBV4-2 and TRBJ2-2; TRBD2 matches at 8 bases. The CDR3 runs 16 residues. Germline V gives CDR1 LGHNA, CDR2 YNFKEQ. V trimming: 0 bases; J trimming: 6 bases; junction bases outside the gene matches: 6. The CDR3 DNA is TGTGCCAGCAGCCAAGATTTGACGGGGGGGCCCGGGGAGCTGTTTTTT. This encodes CASSQDLTGGPGELFF.

This clone came up once. V is TRBV5-1 and J is TRBJ2-5; D is possibly TRBD1 (6 bases). Between the trimmed V and J ends, which lost 5 bases and 3 bases, there was a span of 17 bases. CDR1 and CDR2 (germline): SGHRS, YFSETQ. The CDR3 covers 15 residues. The CDR3 loop reads CASRQGSTSEETQYF. The CDR3 nucleotides are TGCGCCAGCAGGCAGGGGTCGACTTCGGAAGAGACCCAGTACTTC.

The chain links TRBV19 to TRBJ2-3; 8 positions agree with TRBD2. Germline V gene lookup returns CDR1 LNHDA and CDR2 SQIVND (reference sequence). After removal of 4 bases from V and 1 base from J, the junction contained 7 bases not matched to a gene. CDR3 size: 16 residues. This CDR3 is CASSRYGGGGTDTQYF. For the CDR3, the DNA is TGTGCCAGTAGTAGGTACGGGGGGGGAGGCACAGATACGCAGTATTTT.

This clone was detected a few times. The chain's CDR3 is CASMEGPAKRETQYF. CDR3 DNA: TGTGCCAGCATGGAGGGGCCAGCTAAGAGGGAGACCCAGTACTTC. The chain combines TRBV11-2 with TRBJ2-5, with D perhaps matching TRBD2 (6 bases). Germline CDR1 reads SGHAT; CDR2 reads FQNNGV. The V end was cut by 7 bases, the J end by 5 bases, with 20 bases between. The CDR3 sequence is 15 residues long.

The chain links TRBV24-1 to TRBJ1-2; 7 bases are a match to TRBD1. CDR3 length: 14 residues. Germline lookup yields CDR1 KGHDR and CDR2 SFDVKD. J lost 5 bases, V lost 5 bases, and 7 bases had no gene match. The CDR3 spells CATSGAGQRYGYTF. As DNA, the CDR3 is TGTGCCACCAGTGGGGCGGGACAGAGATATGGCTACACCTTC.

The chain has TRBV2 and TRBJ1-4, with 9 positions matching TRBD1. Germline V gene lookup returns CDR1 SNHLY and CDR2 FYNNEI. The ends lost 6 bases at V and 7 bases at J; junction bases unmatched: 6. The CDR3 is 14 residues long. This CDR3 reads CASSTGGLGEKLFF. CDR3 sequence (DNA): TGTGCCAGCAGCACAGGGGGCTTAGGTGAAAAACTGTTTTTT.

J is TRBJ2-7 and V is TRBV25-1; unclear D gene. Trimming removed 1 base from V and 4 bases from J, with 2 bases in between. This CDR3 contains 11 residues. Germline CDR1 and CDR2: MGHDK and SYGVNS. The CDR3 protein is CASSESYEQYF. The DNA for the CDR3 is TGTGCCAGCAGTGAATCTTACGAGCAGTACTTC.

V and J are TRBV18 and TRBJ2-7; D is perhaps TRBD1 (6 bases). The CDR3 length is 13 residues. Germline CDR1 is KGHSH and CDR2 is LQKENI. Deletions cut 6 bases from V and 5 bases from J, with 14 bases between. In DNA, the CDR3 is TGTGCCAGCTCGGACAGTACCGTCGACGAGCAGTACTTC. This gives the protein CASSDSTVDEQYF.

The V call is TRBV28, the J call TRBJ1-4; D remains ambiguous. CDR1 is MDHEN and CDR2 is SYDVKM in the germline V gene. V lost 6 bases and J 1 base, leaving 12 bases between the germline ends. The CDR3 has 15 amino acids. As DNA, the CDR3 is TGTGCCAGCAGCTCCCCGGTAGTAACTAATGAAAAACTGTTTTTT. It encodes CASSSPVVTNEKLFF.

The chain couples TRBV1 to TRBJ2-7; TRBD2 is taken as the D call from the table, unchecked against the DNA. TRBV1 is termed a pseudogene. The CDR3 extends over 18 amino acids. Here the CDR3 DNA reads TGCACCAGCAGCCAAGATCCCCCGGGCGCGGGCAGAGCCTACGAGCAGTACGTC. This gives the protein CTSSQDPPGAGRAYEQYV.

This clone has more than one count but fewer than ten. The V gene is TRBV7-9, the J gene TRBJ1-3; D might be TRBD1 (5 bases). The CDR3 runs to 15 residues. Germline V CDR1 and CDR2: SEHNR, FQNEAQ (reference sequence). Trimming cost V 2 bases and J 1 base, with 9 bases left between them. The CDR3 loop is CASSLLRESGNTIYF. CDR3 DNA: TGTGCCAGCAGCTTACTCAGGGAATCTGGAAACACCATATATTTT.